The rows below give T cell receptor beta chains drawn from one sample of a study of shared clonotypes between healthy human individuals. Sequenced by immunoSEQ multiplex PCR; TCRdb stores in-frame clones only, minus some. This table holds 90,000 to 120,000 clones, around 65% found once. The source material was memory CD8+ T cells sorted from blood. These receptors all come from a woman aged 25 to 39 in good health. Both conserved end residues are part of each CDR3. A D gene is named only where the DNA matches it firmly. Not every row has a clone size; where given, it reads once, few, many or a size class.

CDR3 protein: CASSELAGGTGNEQFF; CDR3 DNA: TGTGCCAGCAGTGAATTGGCGGGAGGGACCGGGAATGAGCAGTTCTTC; clone size: -; V gene: TRBV2; D gene: TRBD2; J gene: TRBJ2-1
CDR3 protein: CASSPWTSGPDTGELFF; CDR3 DNA: TGTGCCAGCAGCCCCTGGACTAGCGGTCCCGACACCGGGGAGCTGTTTTTT; clone size: -; V gene: TRBV5-4; D gene: TRBD2; J gene: TRBJ2-2
CDR3 protein: CASSDPIGQGSYGYTF; CDR3 DNA: TGTGCCAGCAGTGACCCCATCGGCCAGGGGTCCTATGGCTACACCTTC; clone size: -; V gene: TRBV2; D gene: -; J gene: TRBJ1-2
CDR3 protein: CASSSSGRALYEQYF; CDR3 DNA: TGTGCCAGCAGTTCTAGCGGGAGGGCCCTCTACGAGCAGTACTTC; clone size: -; V gene: TRBV2; D gene: TRBD2; J gene: TRBJ2-7
CDR3 protein: CASRRGDEQYF; CDR3 DNA: TGTGCCAGCAGGAGGGGCGACGAGCAGTACTTC; clone size: -; V gene: TRBV6-1; D gene: -; J gene: TRBJ2-7
CDR3 protein: CASSLRQGYTGELFF; CDR3 DNA: TGTGCCAGCAGTTTGAGACAGGGGTACACCGGGGAGCTGTTTTTT; clone size: -; V gene: TRBV28; D gene: TRBD1; J gene: TRBJ2-2
CDR3 protein: CASSIGDRVSNGYTF; CDR3 DNA: TGTGCCAGTAGTATAGGGGACAGGGTTTCGAATGGCTACACCTTC; clone size: few; V gene: TRBV19; D gene: TRBD1; J gene: TRBJ1-2
CDR3 protein: CAWSVIDGTEYEQYF; CDR3 DNA: TGTGCCTGGAGTGTAATTGACGGGACAGAGTACGAGCAGTACTTC; clone size: -; V gene: TRBV30; D gene: TRBD1; J gene: TRBJ2-7
CDR3 protein: CASSLARTAAYGYTF; CDR3 DNA: TGCGCCAGCAGCTTGGCCAGGACGGCCGCCTATGGCTACACCTTC; clone size: -; V gene: TRBV5-1; D gene: -; J gene: TRBJ1-2
CDR3 protein: CASSSTGDLNEQFF; CDR3 DNA: TGTGCCAGTAGTTCTACAGGGGATCTCAATGAGCAGTTCTTC; clone size: -; V gene: TRBV19; D gene: TRBD1; J gene: TRBJ2-1
CDR3 protein: CASSMGLAGEDTQYF; CDR3 DNA: TGTGCCAGTAGTATGGGACTAGCGGGAGAAGATACGCAGTATTTT; clone size: -; V gene: TRBV19; D gene: TRBD2; J gene: TRBJ2-3
CDR3 protein: CASSLYRIKGARTYEQYF; CDR3 DNA: TGCGCCAGCAGCTTGTACAGGATTAAGGGGGCAAGGACCTACGAGCAGTACTTC; clone size: -; V gene: TRBV5-1; D gene: TRBD1; J gene: TRBJ2-7
CDR3 protein: CASSEVGSGVYEQYF; CDR3 DNA: TGTGCCAGCAGTGAAGTGGGTAGCGGGGTGTACGAGCAGTACTTC; clone size: -; V gene: TRBV6-1; D gene: TRBD2; J gene: TRBJ2-7
CDR3 protein: CASSLTGHSHLGNEKLFF; CDR3 DNA: TGCGCCAGCAGCTTGACAGGGCATTCCCACCTTGGAAATGAAAAACTGTTTTTT; clone size: -; V gene: TRBV5-1; D gene: -; J gene: TRBJ1-4
CDR3 protein: CASSLGQGEAFF; CDR3 DNA: TGTGCCAGCAGCTTGGGACAGGGGGAAGCTTTCTTT; clone size: -; V gene: TRBV11-1; D gene: TRBD1; J gene: TRBJ1-1
CDR3 protein: CASSSREAGELFF; CDR3 DNA: TGTGCCAGCAGCTCGAGGGAGGCCGGGGAGCTGTTTTTT; clone size: -; V gene: TRBV7-9; D gene: -; J gene: TRBJ2-2
CDR3 protein: CASSESAGGPGNEQFF; CDR3 DNA: TGTGCCAGCAGTGAATCGGCGGGAGGGCCGGGTAATGAGCAGTTCTTC; clone size: -; V gene: TRBV6-4; D gene: TRBD2; J gene: TRBJ2-1
CDR3 protein: CASSGQWDEKLFF; CDR3 DNA: TGTGCCAGCAGCGGACAGTGGGATGAAAAACTGTTTTTT; clone size: few; V gene: TRBV9; D gene: -; J gene: TRBJ1-4
CDR3 protein: CASSFRSGTNSYEQYF; CDR3 DNA: TGTGCCAGCAGCTTCCGTAGTGGGACAAACTCCTACGAGCAGTACTTC; clone size: -; V gene: TRBV7-8; D gene: -; J gene: TRBJ2-7
CDR3 protein: CASRKQGVGSYEQYF; CDR3 DNA: TGTGCCAGCAGAAAACAGGGGGTGGGGTCCTACGAGCAGTACTTC; clone size: -; V gene: TRBV5-4; D gene: TRBD1; J gene: TRBJ2-7
CDR3 protein: CASSPTDSAGYTF; CDR3 DNA: TGTGCCAGCAGTCCCACAGATTCCGCGGGCTACACCTTC; clone size: few; V gene: TRBV6-4; D gene: -; J gene: TRBJ1-2
CDR3 protein: CASSGGKGGEKLFF; CDR3 DNA: TGTGCCAGCAGTGGAGGGAAGGGAGGTGAAAAACTGTTTTTT; clone size: few; V gene: TRBV6-1; D gene: -; J gene: TRBJ1-4